These 22 T cell receptor beta chains share one sample of origin, sequenced in a study of cytomegalovirus exposure and HLA in healthy donors. Some clones are missing from TCRdb's copy, which holds only in-frame ones; the method was immunoSEQ multiplex PCR. This table has some 260,000 clones, less than 95% appearing once. The sample consisted of PBMCs. The receptors were gathered from a woman aged 25 to 45 in good health and CMV-seronegative.

CDR3 nucleotides: TGTGCCAGCAGCTTACATCCAGATACGCAGTATTTT. This codes for CASSLHPDTQYF. The chain employs TRBV11-3 and TRBJ2-3, with D unclear. Germline CDR1 and CDR2: SGHNT and YENEEA. This CDR3 region has 12 residues. Trimming cost V 2 bases and J 4 bases, with 4 bases left between them.

This chain uses TRBV7-3 with TRBJ2-5, with D possibly being TRBD2 (7 bases). The CDR3 length is 15 residues. In germline, CDR1 is SGHTA, CDR2 FQGTGA. V lost 5 bases and J 0 bases, leaving 13 bases between the germline ends. The CDR3 sequence: CASSRGGGNQETQYF. The CDR3 DNA reads as TGTGCCAGCAGCCGCGGGGGCGGGAACCAAGAGACCCAGTACTTC.

This clone came up a few times. The chain links TRBV4-3 to TRBJ2-1; D remains ambiguous. Looked up from germline, CDR1 is LGHNA and CDR2 is YSLEER. The CDR3 has 15 amino acids. V was trimmed by 0 bases and J by 7 bases, leaving 13 bases between them. CDR3 in DNA: TGCGCCAGCAGCCAAGATGGTAATAGATTAAATGAGCAGTTCTTC. Translated: CASSQDGNRLNEQFF.

The rearrangement uses TRBV7-9 and TRBJ2-7; 7 bases are shared with TRBD1. Germline assignment: CDR1 SEHNR and CDR2 FQNEAQ (reference sequence). The ends lost 5 bases at V and 3 bases at J; junction bases unmatched: 10. The CDR3 is 15 amino acids. The DNA for the CDR3 is TGTGCCAGCAGCCCCCGACAGGGAAATGACTACGAGCAGTACTTC. Protein sequence: CASSPRQGNDYEQYF.

This rearrangement joins TRBV5-8 to TRBJ2-7; D is perhaps TRBD2 (5 bases). Trimming took 2 bases from V and 2 from J, leaving 20 bases between them. This CDR3 contains 17 residues. In germline, CDR1 is SGHTS, CDR2 YDEGEE. The CDR3 nucleotides read TGTGCCAGCAGCTTTTCCCCGTCGGGGATAGGTCCCTACGAGCAGTACTTC. Translation gives CASSFSPSGIGPYEQYF. Full variable domain (rest looked up from reference TRBV5-8 and TRBJ2-7): EAGVTQSPTHLIKTRGQQATLRCSPISGHTSVYWYQQALGLGLQFLLWYDEGEERNRGNFPPRFSGRQFPNYSSELNVNALELEDSALYLCASSFSPSGIGPYEQYFGPGTRLTVT.

The rearrangement uses TRBV9 and TRBJ1-2, with TRBD1 as a possible D gene (6 bases). Germline V gives CDR1 SGDLS, CDR2 YYNGEE. Trimming took off 4 bases at V and 2 bases at J, with 9 bases between the two ends. CDR3 length: 13 amino acids. The CDR3 here is CASSPQGNYGYTF. The CDR3 DNA is TGTGCCAGCAGCCCACAGGGAAACTATGGCTACACCTTC.

V and J are TRBV28 and TRBJ1-5; 8 bases map to TRBD1. The CDR3 has 15 residues. CDR1 and CDR2 (germline): MDHEN, SYDVKM. The J segment lost 3 bases and the V segment lost 5 bases, leaving 6 bases of the junction unmatched. CDR3 region: CASSTGQEVNQPQHF. The CDR3 DNA reads as TGTGCCAGCAGTACGGGACAGGAGGTCAATCAGCCCCAGCATTTT.

This rearrangement joins TRBV5-1 to TRBJ1-2, with D unresolved. Germline CDR1 and CDR2: SGHRS and YFSETQ. The V gene lost 0 bases and the J gene lost 0 bases, with 6 bases spanning the gap. CDR3 length equals 14 residues. Written as DNA, the CDR3 is TGCGCCAGCAGCTTGGATACAACTAACTATGGCTACACCTTC. It specifies CASSLDTTNYGYTF. The variable domain in full, completed from reference TRBV5-1 and TRBJ1-2, reads KAGVTQTPRYLIKTRGQQVTLSCSPISGHRSVSWYQQTPGQGLQFLFEYFSETQRNKGNFPGRFSGRQFSNSRSEMNVSTLELGDSALYLCASSLDTTNYGYTFGSGTRLTVV.

The CDR3 DNA follows: TGCAGCGTTGAATCGACTAGCGGACAAGAGACCCAGTACTTC. This gives the protein CSVESTSGQETQYF. J is TRBJ2-5 and V is TRBV29-1, with 9 bases fitting TRBD2. Germline loops: CDR1 SQVTM, CDR2 ANQGSEA. This CDR3 contains 14 residues. With V trimmed by 2 bases and J by 2 bases, 3 bases remained unmatched.

This clone showed up just a few times. The chain couples TRBV29-1 to TRBJ2-7; no definite D call. Looked up from germline, CDR1 is SQVTM and CDR2 is ANQGSEA. The CDR3 extends over 14 amino acids. V was clipped by 5 bases and J by 3 bases, with 17 bases between them. This CDR3 is CSVSDGALNYEQYF. The DNA for the CDR3 is TGCAGCGTTTCGGACGGTGCCCTTAACTACGAGCAGTACTTC.

This chain uses TRBV11-1 with TRBJ1-2; 10 positions match TRBD1. V dropped 2 bases and J dropped 9; count of bases not matched to a gene: 18. The length of the CDR3 is 18 residues. Looked up from germline, CDR1 is SGHAT and CDR2 is FQDESV (reference sequence). CDR3 coding DNA: TGTGCCAGCAGCTTATTCTCTCCTATAAGAGGGACAGGGGATCGCTACACCTTC. Protein: CASSLFSPIRGTGDRYTF.

This clone was seen a handful of times. J is TRBJ2-2 and V is TRBV7-2, with D hard to call. CDR1 and CDR2 from the germline V gene are SGHTA and FQGNSA. V gave up 2 bases and J gave up 5 bases, with 9 bases separating them. The CDR3 loop spans 14 amino acids. In DNA form, the CDR3 reads TGTGCCAGCAGCTTACTGATCATTACCGGGGAGCTGTTTTTT. Encoded protein: CASSLLIITGELFF.

This rearrangement joins TRBV4-2 to TRBJ2-6; unclear D gene. From germline, CDR1 is LGHNA and CDR2 YNFKEQ. V was clipped by 0 bases and J by 1 base, with 13 bases between them. The CDR3 is made up of 18 amino acids. The CDR3 is CASSQDLVGLSGANVLTF. CDR3 DNA: TGTGCCAGCAGCCAAGATCTGGTAGGGTTATCTGGGGCCAACGTCCTGACTTTC.

The chain combines TRBV15 with TRBJ2-3; TRBD2 might be the D (5 bases). Germline V gene sequence: CDR1 LNHNV, CDR2 YYDKDF (reference sequence). Between the trimmed V and J ends, which lost 2 bases and 6 bases, there was a span of 6 bases. The CDR3 totals 12 residues. In nucleotides, the CDR3 is TGTGCCACCAGCAGACGAGGGGATACGCAGTATTTT. Amino acids: CATSRRGDTQYF. Filled out from reference TRBV15 and TRBJ2-3, the complete variable domain reads DAMVIQNPRYQVTQFGKPVTLSCSQTLNHNVMYWYQQKSSQAPKLLFHYYDKDFNNEADTPDNFQSRRPNTSFCFLDIRSPGLGDTAMYLCATSRRGDTQYFGPGTRLTVL.

The chain has TRBV7-3 and TRBJ2-1; 8 bases are shared with TRBD2. V was clipped by 1 base and J by 6 bases; unmatched bases: 5. CDR3 length: 15 amino acids. Germline CDR1 and CDR2: SGHTA and FQGTGA. CDR3 DNA: TGTGCCAGCAGCTTAATGGTAGCGGGAATCAATGAGCAGTTCTTC. Protein product: CASSLMVAGINEQFF. Looking up the rest from reference TRBV7-3 and TRBJ2-1 gives the full variable domain: GAGVSQTPSNKVTEKGKYVELRCDPISGHTALYWYRQSLGQGPEFLIYFQGTGAADDSGLPNDRFFAVRPEGSVSTLKIQRTERGDSAVYLCASSLMVAGINEQFFGPGTRLTVL.

There are a few counts of this clone. This rearrangement joins TRBV2 to TRBJ2-7; D assignment may be TRBD1 or TRBD2 (5 bases each). Trimming removed 10 bases from V and 5 bases from J, with 12 bases in between. The germline V gene encodes CDR1 SNHLY and CDR2 FYNNEI. The CDR3 is 11 residues long. CDR3 amino acids: CATLRGDEQYF. CDR3 sequence (DNA): TGTGCCACCCTGAGGGGCGACGAGCAGTACTTC.

V and J are TRBV7-3 and TRBJ2-5; TRBD1 agrees at 10 bases. CDR3 length: 15 amino acids. Trimming took 5 bases from V and 5 from J; bases not matched to a gene: 8. Germline V lookup: CDR1 SGHTA, CDR2 FQGTGA. CDR3 nucleotides: TGTGCCAGCAGCACGGGACAGGGGAAGGGGGAGACCCAGTACTTC. It yields the protein CASSTGQGKGETQYF.

The chain links TRBV27 to TRBJ2-1; D may be TRBD2 (5 bases). The V end lost 5 bases, the J end lost 3 bases, and 8 bases lay between the germline ends. This CDR3 spans 13 amino acids. Germline-derived CDR1 and CDR2 are MNHEY and SMNVEV (reference sequence). The CDR3 here is CASSATSYNEQFF. For the CDR3, the DNA is TGTGCCAGCAGTGCTACTAGCTACAATGAGCAGTTCTTC.

The DNA of the CDR3 is TGTGCCAGTAGTCGCACCGGGACAGGGCAGTACGAGCAGTACTTC. It codes for CASSRTGTGQYEQYF. The V gene is TRBV19, the J gene TRBJ2-7; 9 bases are shared with TRBD1. From germline, CDR1 is LNHDA and CDR2 SQIVND (reference sequence). The CDR3 is 15 residues long. The junction had 9 bases not matched to a gene; V was cut back by 5 bases and J by 4 bases.

This chain connects TRBV27 to TRBJ2-7; TRBD2 matches 8 bases. Germline lookup yields CDR1 MNHEY and CDR2 SMNVEV (reference sequence). V dropped 0 bases and J dropped 2; count of bases not matched to a gene: 12. The length of the CDR3 is 18 residues. This chain's CDR3 is CASSLSGPAGVQTYEQYF. CDR3 bases: TGTGCCAGCAGTTTATCGGGACCAGCGGGAGTGCAGACCTACGAGCAGTACTTC.

V and J are TRBV27 and TRBJ1-4; TRBD1 agrees at 7 bases. The V gene's germline CDR1 is MNHEY and CDR2 SMNVEV (reference sequence). Losses at the gene ends were 5 bases for V and 0 bases for J; bases not matched to a gene: 6. The CDR3 loop spans 16 amino acids. CDR3 DNA sequence: TGTGCCAGCAGTCTGGGGACAGCTGCAACTAATGAAAAACTGTTTTTT. As protein: CASSLGTAATNEKLFF.

V gene TRBV28 combines with J gene TRBJ2-7, with D possibly being TRBD1 (5 bases). Germline V gene sequence: CDR1 MDHEN, CDR2 SYDVKM. Trimming removed 5 bases at V and 4 bases at J, with 9 bases between. The CDR3 runs to 12 residues. The CDR3 is CASSLDKYEQYF. Written as DNA, the CDR3 is TGTGCCAGCAGTCTGGACAAATACGAGCAGTACTTC.